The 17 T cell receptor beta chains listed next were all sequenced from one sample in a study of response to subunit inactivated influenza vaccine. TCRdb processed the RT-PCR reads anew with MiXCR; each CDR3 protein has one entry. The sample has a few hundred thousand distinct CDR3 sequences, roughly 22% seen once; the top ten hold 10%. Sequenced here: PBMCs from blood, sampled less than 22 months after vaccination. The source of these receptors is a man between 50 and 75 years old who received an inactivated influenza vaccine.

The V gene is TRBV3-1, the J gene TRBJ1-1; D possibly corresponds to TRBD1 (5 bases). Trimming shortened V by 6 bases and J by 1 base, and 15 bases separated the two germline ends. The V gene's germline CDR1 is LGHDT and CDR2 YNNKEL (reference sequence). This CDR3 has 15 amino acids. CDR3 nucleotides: TGTGCCAGCAGTTTGAACTCTGGGGGGAACACTGAAGCTTTCTTT. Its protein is CASSLNSGGNTEAFF.

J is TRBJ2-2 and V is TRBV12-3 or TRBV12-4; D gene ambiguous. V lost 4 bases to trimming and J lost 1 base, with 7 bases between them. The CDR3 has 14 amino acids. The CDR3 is CASSSLMNTGELFF. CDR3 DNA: TGTGCCAGCAGTTCTCTGATGAACACCGGGGAGCTGTTTTTT.

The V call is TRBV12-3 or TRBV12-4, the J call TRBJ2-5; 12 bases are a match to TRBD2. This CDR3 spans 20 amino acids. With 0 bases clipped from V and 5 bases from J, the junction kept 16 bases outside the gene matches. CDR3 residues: CASSLALWGLASGRAETQYF. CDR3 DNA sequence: TGTGCCAGCAGTTTAGCGCTTTGGGGTTTGGCTAGCGGGAGGGCGGAGACCCAGTACTTC.

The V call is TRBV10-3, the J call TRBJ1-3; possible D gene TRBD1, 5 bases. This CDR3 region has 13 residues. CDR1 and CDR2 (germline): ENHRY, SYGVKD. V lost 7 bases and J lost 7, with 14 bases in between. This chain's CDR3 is CAITGGFGNTIYF. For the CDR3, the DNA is TGTGCCATCACCGGGGGATTCGGGAACACCATATATTTT.

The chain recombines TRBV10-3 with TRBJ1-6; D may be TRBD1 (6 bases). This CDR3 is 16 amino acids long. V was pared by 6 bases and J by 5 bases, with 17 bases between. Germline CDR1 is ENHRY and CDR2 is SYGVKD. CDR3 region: CAISANTGHNNSPLHF. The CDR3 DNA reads TGTGCCATCAGCGCCAACACGGGACATAATAATTCACCCCTCCACTTT.

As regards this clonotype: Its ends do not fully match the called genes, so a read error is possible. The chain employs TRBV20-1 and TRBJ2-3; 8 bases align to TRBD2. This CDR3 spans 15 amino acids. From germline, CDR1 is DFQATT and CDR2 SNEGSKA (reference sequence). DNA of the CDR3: TGCTGTGCCCCGCCCCCCGGGACTAGGGCAGGTACGCAGTATTTT. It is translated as CCAPPPGTRAGTQYF.

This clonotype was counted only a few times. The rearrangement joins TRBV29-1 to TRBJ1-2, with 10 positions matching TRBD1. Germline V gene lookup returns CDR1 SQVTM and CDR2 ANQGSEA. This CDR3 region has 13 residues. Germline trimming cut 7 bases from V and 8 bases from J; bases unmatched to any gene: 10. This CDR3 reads CSARQGAAWGYTF. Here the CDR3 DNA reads TGCAGCGCCCGACAGGGGGCGGCTTGGGGCTACACCTTC.

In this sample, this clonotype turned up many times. For the CDR3, the DNA is TGCGCCAGCAGCCAAGATCTACTGCTGACAGGGAATTCACCCCTCCACTTT. Its protein is CASSQDLLLTGNSPLHF. The V and J genes are TRBV4-3 and TRBJ1-6; TRBD1 agrees at 7 bases. V was clipped by 0 bases and J by 7 bases; unmatched bases: 9. The CDR3 has 17 residues. CDR1 is LGHNA and CDR2 is YSLEER in the germline V gene.

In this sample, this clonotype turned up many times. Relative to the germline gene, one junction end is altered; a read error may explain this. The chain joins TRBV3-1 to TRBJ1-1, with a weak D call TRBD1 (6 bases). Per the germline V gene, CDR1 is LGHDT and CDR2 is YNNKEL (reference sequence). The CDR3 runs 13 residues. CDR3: CASSQGLNTEAFF. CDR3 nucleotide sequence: TGCGCCAGCAGCCAGGGGTTGAACACTGAAGCTTTCTTT.

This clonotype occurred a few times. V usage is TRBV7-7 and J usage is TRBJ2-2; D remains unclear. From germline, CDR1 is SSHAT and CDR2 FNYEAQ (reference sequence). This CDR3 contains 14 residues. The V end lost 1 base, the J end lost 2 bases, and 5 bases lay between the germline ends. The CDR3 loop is CASSLDLNTGELFF. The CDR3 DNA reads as TGTGCCAGCAGCTTAGACCTAAACACCGGGGAGCTGTTTTTT.

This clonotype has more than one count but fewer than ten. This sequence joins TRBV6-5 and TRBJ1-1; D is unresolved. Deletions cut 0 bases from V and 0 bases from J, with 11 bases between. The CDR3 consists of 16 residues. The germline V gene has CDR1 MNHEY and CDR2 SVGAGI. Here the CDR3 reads CASSYSAGGLNTEAFF. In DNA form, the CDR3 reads TGTGCCAGCAGTTACTCGGCGGGAGGCTTGAACACTGAAGCTTTCTTT.

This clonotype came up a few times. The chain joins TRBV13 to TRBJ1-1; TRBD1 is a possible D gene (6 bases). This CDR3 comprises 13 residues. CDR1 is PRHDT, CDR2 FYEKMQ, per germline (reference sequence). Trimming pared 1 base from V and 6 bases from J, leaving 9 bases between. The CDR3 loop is CASSLARGAEAFF. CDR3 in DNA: TGTGCCAGCAGCTTAGCCAGGGGCGCTGAAGCTTTCTTT. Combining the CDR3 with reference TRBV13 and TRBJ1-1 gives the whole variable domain AAGVIQSPRHLIKEKRETATLKCYPIPRHDTVYWYQQGPGQDPQFLISFYEKMQSDKGSIPDRFSAQQFSDYHSELNMSSLELGDSALYFCASSLARGAEAFFGQGTRLTVV.

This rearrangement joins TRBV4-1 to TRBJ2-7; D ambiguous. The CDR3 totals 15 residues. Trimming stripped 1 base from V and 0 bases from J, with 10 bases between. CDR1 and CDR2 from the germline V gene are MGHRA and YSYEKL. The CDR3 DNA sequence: TGCGCCAGCAGCCAAGGGTCGGTTCGCTCCTACGAGCAGTACTTC. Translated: CASSQGSVRSYEQYF.

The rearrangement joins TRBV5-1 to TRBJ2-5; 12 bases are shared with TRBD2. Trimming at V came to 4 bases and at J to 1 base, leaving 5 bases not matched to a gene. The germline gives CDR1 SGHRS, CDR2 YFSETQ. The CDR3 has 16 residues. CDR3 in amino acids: CASSSGLAGLQETQYF. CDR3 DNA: TGCGCCAGCAGCAGCGGACTAGCGGGGCTCCAAGAGACCCAGTACTTC.

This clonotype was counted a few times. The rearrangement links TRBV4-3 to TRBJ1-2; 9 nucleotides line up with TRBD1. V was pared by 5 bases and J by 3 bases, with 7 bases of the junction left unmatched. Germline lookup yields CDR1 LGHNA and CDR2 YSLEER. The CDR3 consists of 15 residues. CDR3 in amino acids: CASSVRQGGDYGYTF. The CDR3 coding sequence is TGCGCCAGCAGCGTACGACAGGGGGGTGACTATGGCTACACCTTC.

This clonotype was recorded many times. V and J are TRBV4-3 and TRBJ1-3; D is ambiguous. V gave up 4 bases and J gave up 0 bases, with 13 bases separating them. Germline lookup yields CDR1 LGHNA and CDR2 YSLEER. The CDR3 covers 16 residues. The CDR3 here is CASSPTPSNSGNTIYF. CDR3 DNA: TGCGCCAGCAGCCCTACCCCAAGCAACTCTGGAAACACCATATATTTT.

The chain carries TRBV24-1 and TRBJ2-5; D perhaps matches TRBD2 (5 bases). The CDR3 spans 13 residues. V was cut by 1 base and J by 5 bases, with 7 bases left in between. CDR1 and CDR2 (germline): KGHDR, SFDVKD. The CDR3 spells CATSDLPGETQYF. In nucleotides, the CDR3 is TGTGCCACCAGTGATTTACCGGGGGAGACCCAGTACTTC.